Each of the 16 T cell receptor beta chains below was sequenced from the same sample in a study of metastatic and nonmetastatic thyroid tumors. Each patient came to thyroid surgery without any prior treatment (of any kind). From the PCR reads, TCRdb re-called clones with MiXCR. The sample includes around 40,000 clones, roughly a sixth of them seen just once. Source material: blood. These receptors all stem from a male donor with papillary thyroid cancer or a benign thyroid nodule (not recorded which). Some clones in this sample may be carry-over from other donors' samples.

This clone was seen ten or more times. The chain couples TRBV7-6 to TRBJ2-3; D gene uncertain. The CDR3 extends over 16 amino acids. The ends were cut back, 1 base at V and 0 bases at J, with 11 bases in the middle. CDR1 and CDR2 from the germline V gene are SGHVS and FNYEAQ. In DNA, the CDR3 is TGTGCCAGCAGCTTAGAACAGACCAGTAGCACAGATACGCAGTATTTT. Translation: CASSLEQTSSTDTQYF.

The chain carries TRBV20-1 and TRBJ2-5, with TRBD1 matching 7 bases. Germline assignment: CDR1 DFQATT and CDR2 SNEGSKA (reference sequence). Losses at the gene ends were 0 bases for V and 5 bases for J; bases not matched to a gene: 6. This CDR3 has 14 amino acids. In DNA form, the CDR3 reads TGCAGTGCTAGAGAGACAGGGCAAATCGAGACCCAGTACTTC. As protein: CSARETGQIETQYF.

This clone came up a few times. The gene calls are TRBV19 and TRBJ1-2, with D possibly matching TRBD1 (5 bases). V was pared by 1 base and J by 7 bases, with 13 bases between. CDR1 is LNHDA and CDR2 is SQIVND in the germline V gene (reference sequence). The CDR3 runs to 14 residues. The CDR3 protein is CASSIVPERGGYTF. CDR3 in DNA: TGTGCCAGTAGTATAGTCCCCGAAAGGGGTGGCTACACCTTC.

This clone turned up a few times. J is TRBJ2-1 and V is TRBV6-2 or TRBV6-3, with a possible D match to TRBD1 (5 bases). Germline V lookup: CDR1 MNHEY, CDR2 SVGEGT. The CDR3 contains 12 residues. The germline V and J ends were trimmed by 4 bases and 8 bases, with 9 bases remaining between them. For the CDR3, the DNA is TGTGCCAGCAGTTCCAGGGTGTATGAGCAGTTCTTC. Its protein product is CASSSRVYEQFF.

This clone occurred many times. This rearrangement joins TRBV2 to TRBJ2-7; D may be TRBD1 or TRBD2 (5 bases each). Germline CDR1 and CDR2: SNHLY and FYNNEI. CDR3 size: 12 residues. V dropped 7 bases and J dropped 4 bases, with 11 bases sitting between them. The CDR3 spells CASIRDGYEQYF. CDR3 nucleotides: TGTGCCAGCATTCGGGACGGGTACGAGCAGTACTTC.

This rearrangement joins TRBV11-2 to TRBJ2-1, with 8 positions matching TRBD2. J lost 7 bases, V lost 2 bases, and 10 bases had no gene match. Germline V gives CDR1 SGHAT, CDR2 FQNNGV. This CDR3 is 16 amino acids long. CDR3 residues: CASSLHSGGPRNEQFF. The CDR3 DNA is TGTGCCAGCAGCTTACATTCGGGAGGGCCCAGAAATGAGCAGTTCTTC.

V gene TRBV4-2 combines with J gene TRBJ1-2; 10 nucleotides match TRBD1. Germline-derived CDR1 and CDR2 are LGHNA and YNFKEQ. V lost 3 bases, J lost 4 bases, and 5 bases stayed unmatched. CDR3 size: 15 residues. The CDR3 sequence is CASSQPGQGFYGYTF. CDR3 DNA: TGTGCCAGCAGCCAGCCGGGACAGGGGTTCTATGGCTACACCTTC.

There are many counts of this clone. V and J are TRBV7-2 and TRBJ2-7; tentative D call: TRBD2 (5 bases). Germline CDR1 is SGHTA and CDR2 is FQGNSA. Trimming took 1 base from V and 0 from J, leaving 13 bases between them. The CDR3 totals 16 residues. The CDR3 sequence is CASSLGLAKSSYEQYF. The CDR3 DNA reads TGTGCCAGCAGCTTAGGGCTAGCTAAGAGCTCCTACGAGCAGTACTTC.

This clone was detected only a few times. Compared with germline, one end of the junction differs, possibly owing to a read error. V gene TRBV29-1 combines with J gene TRBJ1-2, with D unresolved. The CDR3 spans 12 residues. Germline CDR1 SQVTM, CDR2 ANQGSEA. Here the CDR3 reads CGVEFVGYGYTF. The CDR3 nucleotides read TGCGGCGTTGAATTCGTGGGCTATGGCTACACCTTC.

This clone was seen repeatedly, ten times or more. This rearrangement joins TRBV19 to TRBJ1-5; D might be TRBD1 (5 bases). Between the trimmed V and J ends, which lost 5 bases and 0 bases, there was a span of 14 bases. The germline V gene encodes CDR1 LNHDA and CDR2 SQIVND (reference sequence). The CDR3 length is 16 residues. The CDR3 sequence is CASSAGQINSNQPQHF. DNA for the CDR3: TGTGCCAGTAGTGCCGGACAAATTAATAGCAATCAGCCCCAGCATTTT.

Comments on this clone: One end of the junction is discordant with germline, which a read error may explain. This rearrangement joins TRBV7-2 to TRBJ2-7, with D possibly TRBD2 on 6 matching bases. Germline loops: CDR1 SGHTA, CDR2 FQGNSA. This CDR3 has 16 amino acids. The CDR3 here is CANSLAGGNLAYEQYF. CDR3 bases: TGTGCCAACAGCTTAGCCGGGGGTAACCTGGCCTACGAGCAGTACTTC.

The rearrangement uses TRBV11-1 and TRBJ1-5; 8 positions agree with TRBD1. The CDR3 is made up of 17 amino acids. V gave up 7 bases and J gave up 4 bases; unmatched junction bases: 15. Germline V gives CDR1 SGHAT, CDR2 FQDESV (reference sequence). The chain's CDR3 is CASIRVQGVWWNQPQHF. In DNA, the CDR3 is TGTGCCAGCATCCGGGTACAGGGGGTTTGGTGGAATCAGCCCCAGCATTTT.

Concerning this clone itself: Germline is not matched at one junction end, which may reflect a read error. The identical CDR3 is also encoded by other nucleotide sequences in the sample. This sequence joins TRBV6-1 and TRBJ2-3; 8 nucleotides align to TRBD2. CDR1 and CDR2 from the germline V gene are MNHNS and SASEGT. The CDR3 totals 15 residues. The CDR3 reads CASIEGGLVLDTQYF. In nucleotides, the CDR3 is TGTGCCAGCATTGAAGGGGGACTAGTCCTAGATACTCAGTATTTT.

The rearrangement links TRBV6-2 or TRBV6-3 to TRBJ1-1, with 8 bases identical to TRBD1. Germline loops: CDR1 MNHEY, CDR2 SVGEGT. V lost 6 bases, J lost 0 bases, and 12 bases stayed unmatched. There are 17 residues in the CDR3. CDR3 bases: TGTGCCAGCAGAAGCAGCGGGACAGGCTTTTTGAACACTGAAGCTTTCTTT. Protein product: CASRSSGTGFLNTEAFF.

This clone ranks as medium-sized (0.01 to 0.1%). V gene TRBV6-1 combines with J gene TRBJ1-2; 9 bases fit TRBD1. Unmatched junction bases numbered 7, after V lost 4 bases and J lost 4 bases. Germline V gene data show CDR1 as MNHNS and CDR2 as SASEGT. The CDR3 totals 15 residues. As DNA, the CDR3 is TGTGCCAGCAGTGTTAACAGGGGGCAGGGCTATGGCTACACCTTC. This translates into CASSVNRGQGYGYTF.

This clone was seen ten or more times. This may stem from a read error, because a much larger clone lies one nucleotide away. This sample includes further DNA sequences coding for the same CDR3. This chain uses TRBV20-1 with TRBJ1-1, with D possibly being TRBD1 (5 bases). CDR1 DFQATT and CDR2 SNEGSKA come from the germline V gene (reference sequence). V shed 6 bases and J shed 11 bases, with 22 bases lying between them. The CDR3 is 13 amino acids. In DNA, the CDR3 is TGCAGTGCCAAGGGACCCTTCGCCGGAGAGGCTTTCTTT. Its translation: CSAKGPFAGEAFF.